These 29 T cell receptor beta chains were sequenced from one sample in a study of CD8+ T cells in alopecia areata. Following extraction, RNA underwent reverse transcription to cDNA, which served as the sequencing template. Some clones are missing from TCRdb's copy, which holds only in-frame ones; the method was immunoSEQ multiplex PCR. Here the sample spans around 190,000 clones, roughly three fifths being singletons. Treatment reported: oral pan-JAK inhibitor, 5-10 mg twice daily. The sequenced sample was CD4+ T cells sorted from blood, obtained at week 4, from a patient treated with tofacitinib. Receptor source: a human donor with alopecia areata.

This clone was seen only a few times. The J gene is TRBJ1-4, the V gene TRBV11-1; D remains unclear. Germline V gene lookup returns CDR1 SGHAT and CDR2 FQDESV (reference sequence). The CDR3 consists of 12 residues. Trimming took off 1 base at V and 14 bases at J, with 11 bases between the two ends. CDR3 amino acids: CASSLEKGILFF. CDR3 coding DNA: TGTGCCAGCAGCTTAGAAAAGGGCATCCTGTTTTTT.

This clone showed up just a few times. The V gene is TRBV29-1, the J gene TRBJ2-2; 9 bases line up with TRBD1. Germline CDR1 is SQVTM and CDR2 is ANQGSEA. The CDR3 spans 14 residues. The J segment lost 4 bases and the V segment lost 7 bases, leaving 7 bases of the junction unmatched. The CDR3 is CSARTGDGTGELFF. DNA of the CDR3: TGCAGCGCCCGGACAGGGGACGGCACCGGGGAGCTGTTTTTT.

The genes are TRBV7-2 and TRBJ2-7; D might be TRBD1 (5 bases). The CDR3 loop spans 15 amino acids. Germline assignment: CDR1 SGHTA and CDR2 FQGNSA. V was clipped by 2 bases and J by 1 base, with 12 bases between them. The CDR3 loop reads CASSLSRVESYEQYF. CDR3 sequence (DNA): TGTGCCAGCAGCTTATCCAGGGTGGAATCCTACGAGCAGTACTTC.

This clone was seen a handful of times. This chain links TRBV9 with TRBJ1-2; D not certain. The CDR3 has 15 residues. Germline-derived CDR1 and CDR2 are SGDLS and YYNGEE. The V end lost 0 bases, the J end lost 2 bases, and 11 bases lay between the germline ends. CDR3 nucleotide sequence: TGTGCCAGCAGCGTAGTCCAGGCGGGGAACTATGGCTACACCTTC. Encoded protein: CASSVVQAGNYGYTF. The whole variable domain, remainder taken from reference TRBV9 and TRBJ1-2, is DSGVTQTPKHLITATGQRVTLRCSPRSGDLSVYWYQQSLDQGLQFLIQYYNGEERAKGNILERFSAQQFPDLHSELNLSSLELGDSALYFCASSVVQAGNYGYTFGSGTRLTVV.

This chain uses TRBV14 with TRBJ2-1; D is tentatively TRBD1 or TRBD2 (5 bases each). CDR1 SGHDN and CDR2 FVKESK come from the germline V gene. CDR3 length: 14 residues. Trimming removed 6 bases at V and 5 bases at J, with 14 bases between. CDR3 in DNA: TGTGCCAGCAGTTGGGGGAGATTCAACAATGAGCAGTTCTTC. The encoded protein is CASSWGRFNNEQFF.

The chain links TRBV6-6 to TRBJ1-5; no definite D call. The length of the CDR3 is 11 residues. CDR1 MNHNY and CDR2 SVGAGI come from the germline V gene (reference sequence). The ends were cut back, 7 bases at V and 7 bases at J, with 8 bases in the middle. For the CDR3, the DNA is TGTGCCAGCAAGCGGGAGCAGCCCCAGCATTTT. Protein: CASKREQPQHF.

This sequence joins TRBV30 and TRBJ2-7; TRBD2 matches 7 bases. CDR3 size: 11 residues. Germline CDR1 and CDR2: GTSNPN and SVGIG (reference sequence). J lost 10 bases, V lost 5 bases, and 8 bases had no gene match. The CDR3 loop is CAWQRGPRQYF. Written as DNA, the CDR3 is TGTGCCTGGCAGCGGGGACCACGTCAGTACTTC.

This clone was detected only once. The chain combines TRBV6-1 with TRBJ2-5; D possibly uses TRBD1 or TRBD2 (5 bases each). This CDR3 has 14 residues. Germline V gene data show CDR1 as MNHNS and CDR2 as SASEGT. V lost 10 bases, J lost 4 bases, and 19 bases lay in between. This CDR3 is CATSGRKPSETQYF. CDR3 nucleotide sequence: TGTGCCACCTCGGGACGAAAGCCGTCAGAGACCCAGTACTTC.

The chain uses TRBV7-9 and TRBJ2-7; 9 nucleotides agree with TRBD1. CDR3 length: 14 amino acids. The V segment lost 0 bases and the J segment 3 bases; nucleotides outside the gene matches: 0. CDR1 and CDR2 (germline): SEHNR, FQNEAQ (reference sequence). The CDR3 bases are TGTGCCAGCAGCTTAGCGGGACAGGGCTACGAGCAGTACTTC. Translating gives CASSLAGQGYEQYF.

The chain uses TRBV29-1 and TRBJ2-5; D gene uncertain. Germline loops: CDR1 SQVTM, CDR2 ANQGSEA. This CDR3 region has 14 residues. Trimming took off 5 bases at V and 5 bases at J, with 18 bases between the two ends. CDR3 DNA: TGCAGCGTTCCCACGAGTCCGGAATGGGAGACCCAGTACTTC. Encoded protein: CSVPTSPEWETQYF. Combining the CDR3 with reference TRBV29-1 and TRBJ2-5 gives the whole variable domain SAVISQKPSRDICQRGTSLTIQCQVDSQVTMMFWYRQQPGQSLTLIATANQGSEATYESGFVIDKFPISRPNLTFSTLTVSNMSPEDSSIYLCSVPTSPEWETQYFGPGTRLLVL.

This chain links TRBV27 with TRBJ1-2; D might be TRBD1 (6 bases). V was clipped by 5 bases and J by 8 bases, with 18 bases between them. This CDR3 is built from 14 residues. CDR1 and CDR2 (germline): MNHEY, SMNVEV (reference sequence). The CDR3 sequence is CASSPRGLEGGYTF. CDR3 DNA sequence: TGTGCCAGCAGTCCCCGGGGGCTCGAGGGGGGCTACACCTTC.

This clone has just a few counts. This chain uses TRBV29-1 with TRBJ2-7; 10 bases are shared with TRBD2. The junction had 9 bases not matched to a gene; V was cut back by 4 bases and J by 6 bases. The germline V gene has CDR1 SQVTM and CDR2 ANQGSEA. This CDR3 is 14 amino acids long. The CDR3 loop is CSVVIGLAELEQYF. The CDR3 DNA sequence: TGCAGCGTTGTTATTGGACTAGCGGAGCTCGAGCAGTACTTC.

The CDR3 reads CASVGRASYEQYF. CDR3 nucleotides: TGTGCCAGCGTAGGACGGGCTTCCTACGAGCAGTACTTC. V gene TRBV6-6 combines with J gene TRBJ2-7, with no clear D. Trimming removed 8 bases from V and 1 base from J, with 12 bases in between. The CDR3 is 13 amino acids. CDR1 MNHNY and CDR2 SVGAGI come from the germline V gene (reference sequence).

V usage is TRBV30 and J usage is TRBJ2-7; TRBD2 matches at 8 bases. The CDR3 loop spans 13 amino acids. Germline values: CDR1 GTSNPN, CDR2 SVGIG (reference sequence). The CDR3 region is CAWSESPFSGISV. The CDR3 DNA is TGTGCCTGGAGTGAATCTCCTTTTAGCGGGATCAGTGTC.

This clone was seen a few times. The chain links TRBV29-1 to TRBJ1-2; 9 nucleotides agree with TRBD1. Germline CDR1 reads SQVTM; CDR2 reads ANQGSEA. V gave up 6 bases and J gave up 8 bases; unmatched junction bases: 16. The length of the CDR3 is 15 residues. CDR3 sequence reads: CSVASGTGTFYGYTF. In DNA, the CDR3 is TGCAGCGTCGCCTCCGGGACAGGGACTTTCTACGGCTACACCTTC.

The chain joins TRBV5-6 to TRBJ1-1, with TRBD1 matching 8 bases. The CDR3 loop spans 19 amino acids. Germline CDR1 is SGHDT and CDR2 is YYEEEE. V shed 4 bases and J 7 bases; nucleotides not matched to a gene: 24. The CDR3 bases are TGTGCCAGCAGCCCGGGGGGCAGGGGGCGCTTCTTGGTCGGTGATGAAGCTTTCTTT. Translation gives CASSPGGRGRFLVGDEAFF.

This clone was seen a few times. V gene TRBV7-8 combines with J gene TRBJ1-5; 10 bases fit TRBD1. The CDR3 spans 15 residues. CDR1 is SGHVS, CDR2 FQNEAQ, per germline. The ends lost 3 bases at V and 6 bases at J; junction bases unmatched: 5. Here the CDR3 reads CASSFGDRGGQPQHF. The CDR3 region has the DNA TGTGCCAGCAGCTTTGGGGACAGGGGCGGTCAGCCCCAGCATTTT.

This clone appeared a few times. The chain joins TRBV30 to TRBJ1-2; D perhaps matches TRBD1 (5 bases). The V gene's germline CDR1 is GTSNPN and CDR2 SVGIG (reference sequence). This CDR3 has 13 residues. Trimming pared 3 bases from V and 6 bases from J, leaving 14 bases between. CDR3 in amino acids: CAWSPGGENGYTF. DNA of the CDR3: TGTGCCTGGAGCCCCGGGGGGGAAAATGGCTACACCTTC.

This clone was counted only a few times. The chain couples TRBV29-1 to TRBJ2-4; 9 bases line up with TRBD2. The CDR3 has 12 amino acids. J was trimmed by 6 bases and V by 5 bases; bases with no gene match: 2. Germline V gene sequence: CDR1 SQVTM, CDR2 ANQGSEA. The CDR3 bases are TGCAGCGTTAGACTAGCGGTAAACATTCAGTACTTC. Translating gives CSVRLAVNIQYF.

CDR3 nucleotide sequence: TGTGCCAGCAGCCCCGGCCGGGGTACGCAGTATTTT. Translating it yields CASSPGRGTQYF. The J gene is TRBJ2-3, the V gene TRBV11-3, with D possibly TRBD2 on 5 matching bases. The CDR3 runs to 12 residues. Trimming pared 5 bases from V and 8 bases from J, leaving 11 bases between. CDR1 is SGHNT, CDR2 YENEEA, per germline.

This clone was recorded only once. This chain connects TRBV30 to TRBJ1-1; 7 positions match TRBD1. After removal of 3 bases from V and 3 bases from J, the junction contained 4 bases not matched to a gene. The CDR3 sequence is 13 residues long. The V gene's germline CDR1 is GTSNPN and CDR2 SVGIG (reference sequence). CDR3 sequence: CAWRGDSDTEAFF. CDR3 bases: TGTGCCTGGAGGGGGGACAGCGACACTGAAGCTTTCTTT.

This chain connects TRBV19 to TRBJ2-5; TRBD2 might be the D (6 bases). The CDR3 loop spans 13 amino acids. Looked up from germline, CDR1 is LNHDA and CDR2 is SQIVND (reference sequence). The V end lost 3 bases, the J end lost 5 bases, and 10 bases lay between the germline ends. CDR3 bases: TGTGCCAGTAGTATTGCAGGGAGGGAGACCCAGTACTTC. Its translation: CASSIAGRETQYF.

This chain links TRBV29-1 with TRBJ2-3, with 7 bases aligning to TRBD1. Germline V lookup: CDR1 SQVTM, CDR2 ANQGSEA. Trimming removed 3 bases from V and 2 bases from J; junction bases left unmatched: 5. The CDR3 runs 14 residues. CDR3 sequence (DNA): TGCAGCGTTGAGGGGACAGTCCTCACAGATACGCAGTATTTT. Its translation is CSVEGTVLTDTQYF.

This clone appeared a few times. This CDR3 reads CASSLRGLGSYEQYF. In DNA, the CDR3 is TGTGCCAGCAGTTTACGGGGACTTGGATCCTACGAGCAGTACTTC. The rearrangement links TRBV28 to TRBJ2-7; D is possibly TRBD2 (6 bases). V dropped 2 bases and J dropped 1 base, with 12 bases sitting between them. The CDR3 totals 15 residues. CDR1 MDHEN and CDR2 SYDVKM come from the germline V gene.

This clone is termed medium-sized. CDR3 nucleotide sequence: TGTGCCACCAGCAGAGATGGGCAGAAAAACATTCAGTACTTC. Encoded protein: CATSRDGQKNIQYF. This chain connects TRBV15 to TRBJ2-4; D gene ambiguous. Germline V lookup: CDR1 LNHNV, CDR2 YYDKDF (reference sequence). V was pared by 0 bases and J by 4 bases, with 7 bases between. CDR3 length equals 14 residues.

CDR3 residues: CASSPTGYRDYGYTF. CDR3 sequence (DNA): TGTGCCAGCAGCCCAACAGGGTATCGGGACTATGGCTACACCTTC. The chain carries TRBV7-3 and TRBJ1-2; tentatively, D is TRBD1 (6 bases). V was trimmed by 5 bases and J by 3 bases, leaving 16 bases between them. The CDR3 has 15 amino acids. Germline CDR1 is SGHTA and CDR2 is FQGTGA.

The rearrangement links TRBV29-1 to TRBJ1-2; D ambiguous. CDR1 SQVTM and CDR2 ANQGSEA come from the germline V gene. Trimming pared 4 bases from V and 5 bases from J, leaving 8 bases between. The CDR3 covers 11 residues. Written as DNA, the CDR3 is TGCAGCGTTGGAGTCCATTATGGCTACACCTTC. Translation: CSVGVHYGYTF.

This clone appeared a few times. The J gene is TRBJ2-7, the V gene TRBV9, with D possibly matching TRBD2 (5 bases). Germline assignment: CDR1 SGDLS and CDR2 YYNGEE. This CDR3 comprises 13 residues. The V end was cut by 0 bases, the J end by 3 bases, with 7 bases between. CDR3 bases: TGTGCCAGCAGCGTAGGAGGGAGCTACGAGCAGTACTTC. As protein: CASSVGGSYEQYF.

This chain uses TRBV7-6 with TRBJ1-1; 8 bases fit TRBD1. Germline CDR1 reads SGHVS; CDR2 reads FNYEAQ. This CDR3 contains 13 residues. J was trimmed by 4 bases and V by 5 bases; bases with no gene match: 3. As DNA, the CDR3 is TGTGCCAGCAGCACCGGACAGGGCACTGAAGCTTTCTTT. Its translation is CASSTGQGTEAFF. Drawing the rest from reference TRBV7-6 and TRBJ1-1, the complete variable domain is GAGVSQSPRYKVTKRGQDVALRCDPISGHVSLYWYRQALGQGPEFLTYFNYEAQQDKSGLPNDRFSAERPEGSISTLTIQRTEQRDSAMYRCASSTGQGTEAFFGQGTRLTVV.